This T cell receptor beta chain is from a study of shared clonotypes between healthy human individuals. The assay was immunoSEQ multiplex PCR, and TCRdb's table has in-frame clones only and misses some. Of more than 2 million clones listed, 93% are singletons. Study outcomes and limitations: Sampling involved blood alone; tissue repertoires likely differ. Clonotype sharing among donors was thought likely to change with sequencing depth.

Naive CD8 isolation took CD45RO-negative cells positively selected for CCR7 and excluded terminally differentiated effector memory CD45RA+ cells. Trimming stripped 1 base from V and 2 bases from J, with 13 bases between. CDR1 and CDR2 (germline): SGHDT, YYEEEE. The CDR3 totals 15 residues. A note on this clone: Its antigen is undetermined.

The sequencing input was naive CD8+ T cells from PBMCs. This rearrangement joins TRBV5-6 to TRBJ2-7; unclear D gene. The receptor's source is a man younger than 35 in good health. Some clones in this sample may be carry-over from other donors' samples. CDR3 DNA sequence: TGTGCCAGCAGCTTGTTGACAACCCCACCCTACGAGCAGTACTTC. This codes for CASSLLTTPPYEQYF.